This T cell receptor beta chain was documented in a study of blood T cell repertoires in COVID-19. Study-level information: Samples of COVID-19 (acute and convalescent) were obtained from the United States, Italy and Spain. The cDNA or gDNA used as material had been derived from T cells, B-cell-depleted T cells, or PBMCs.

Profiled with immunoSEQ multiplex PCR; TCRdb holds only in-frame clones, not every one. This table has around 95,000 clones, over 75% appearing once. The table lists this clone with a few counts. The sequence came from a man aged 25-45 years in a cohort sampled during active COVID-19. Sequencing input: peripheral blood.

CDR3 sequence reads: CASSSAGGGNEKLFF. CDR3 coding DNA: TGTGCCAGCAGTTCGGCCGGCGGGGGCAATGAAAAACTGTTTTTT. The rearrangement joins TRBV28 to TRBJ1-4; D perhaps matches TRBD1 (6 bases). The CDR3 sequence is 15 residues long. V lost 4 bases and J 5 bases, leaving 14 bases between the germline ends. Germline V gene data show CDR1 as MDHEN and CDR2 as SYDVKM.